A selection of T cell receptor beta chains follows, all from one sample in a study of T cells after yellow fever vaccination. MiXCR, run by TCRdb on the 5' RACE reads, gives a single entry per CDR3 protein. The data contain 400,000 or so distinct CDR3 sequences, 6.2% of them singletons. Sequencing used PBMCs, obtained 5 days after the yellow fever booster vaccination. These receptor sequences come from a man younger than 45 who received the YFV17D yellow fever vaccine. Each CDR3 is given with its conserved first and last residue. The D gene is left open where the match is weak.

V	J	D	CDR3
TRBV29-1	TRBJ2-4	.	CSVEDLWPAPGVGGAKNIQYF
TRBV11-2	TRBJ1-4	.	CASSRAGTSHNEKLFF
TRBV11-2	TRBJ2-3	.	CASSLNGGLDTQYF
TRBV9	TRBJ2-1	TRBD2	CASSFGLAGDNEQFF
TRBV20-1	TRBJ1-4	.	CSARRTGNRLFEKLFF
TRBV6-1	TRBJ1-6	.	CASSIIGAGAFGSPLHF
TRBV4-3	TRBJ2-1	TRBD1	CASSQEGGRYNEQFF
TRBV19	TRBJ2-7	TRBD2	CASSDLGLADSYEQYF
TRBV27	TRBJ2-7	.	CASSVSGGLGLEQYF
TRBV6-2/TRBV6-3	TRBJ2-4	.	CAVTGRENIQYF
TRBV7-2	TRBJ2-5	.	CASSERETQYF
TRBV4-2	TRBJ2-3	.	CASSGGGSSHF
TRBV30	TRBJ1-4	.	CAWSVMGITNEKLFF
TRBV12-3/TRBV12-4	TRBJ1-1	.	CASSLVSISNTEAFF
TRBV5-1	TRBJ1-2	.	CASASREFNYGYTF
TRBV20-1	TRBJ1-2	.	CSARDGYNYGYTF
TRBV10-3	TRBJ2-5	TRBD1	CAMQGAVQETQYF
TRBV20-1	TRBJ2-2	TRBD2	CSARGTSGRHTGELFF
TRBV7-6	TRBJ2-1	.	CASSFLGAAGDEQFF
TRBV7-2	TRBJ1-2	.	CASSLYERGYTF
TRBV4-1	TRBJ2-1	TRBD1	CASSQDSTGGSYNEQFF
TRBV20-1	TRBJ1-2	.	CSAREVPEVHTF
TRBV12-3/TRBV12-4	TRBJ2-5	.	CASSWGSGETQYF